This paragraph reports one TCR beta chain. Its antigen is undetermined. This entry belongs to a study of Ad26.COV2.S vaccination and SARS-CoV-2 variants. Turning to the study itself: The study gave Ad26.COV2.S intramuscularly, once or twice 56 days apart. Findings of the study overall: The TCR-based breadth and depth measures might underestimate overall T cell responses.

Produced via immunoSEQ multiplex PCR; TCRdb's table is partial and in-frame only. The sample yields over 250,000 clones, roughly 86% seen once. As for treatment: some 19 received Ad26.COV2.S at low or high dose, single or two shots; several received placebo; per-sample allocation not given. Collection of the samples took place on day 63 after the first injection of vaccine or placebo. V was pared by 7 bases and J by 0 bases, with 9 bases between. The CDR3 loop spans 14 amino acids. The germline V gene has CDR1 LGHDT and CDR2 YNNKEL (reference sequence). The chain recombines TRBV3-1 (or the pseudogene TRBV3-2) with TRBJ2-2; TRBD2 is a possible D gene (5 bases). The source was peripheral blood, collected in a trial of Ad26.COV2.S vaccine versus placebo. The origin of this receptor is a person between 18 and 65 years old who received the Ad26.COV2.S COVID-19 vaccine or a placebo. The CDR3 coding sequence is TGTGCCAGCACCGAGAGGGCGAACACCGGGGAGCTGTTTTTT. Its translation is CASTERANTGELFF.